A single sample is the source of the 23 T cell receptor beta chains below, sequenced in a study of cytomegalovirus exposure and HLA in healthy donors. Primers: 60 Vbeta forward and 13 Jbeta reverse. Method: immunoSEQ multiplex PCR; TCRdb's copy keeps in-frame clones and lacks some. The data contain around 160,000 clones, approximately 79% of them singletons. Specimen: PBMCs. Receptor source: a human donor in good health.

V gene TRBV28 combines with J gene TRBJ2-1; 12 nucleotides align to TRBD2. Germline V gives CDR1 MDHEN, CDR2 SYDVKM. V lost 6 bases to trimming and J lost 6 bases; unmatched junction nucleotides: 6. The CDR3 loop spans 15 amino acids. The CDR3 protein is CASSPRGLAGNEQFF. CDR3 coding DNA: TGTGCCAGCAGCCCTCGGGGACTAGCGGGCAATGAGCAGTTCTTC.

The chain couples TRBV5-1 to TRBJ2-5; D is undetermined. This CDR3 region has 12 residues. From germline, CDR1 is SGHRS and CDR2 YFSETQ. V shed 1 base and J shed 4 bases, with 5 bases lying between them. CDR3 in DNA: TGCGCCAGCAGCTTGTTCGGAGAGACCCAGTACTTC. Amino acids: CASSLFGETQYF.

The chain carries TRBV28 and TRBJ1-6; TRBD1 might be the D (5 bases). This CDR3 comprises 16 residues. Germline-derived CDR1 and CDR2 are MDHEN and SYDVKM. V gave up 1 base and J gave up 4 bases, with 11 bases separating them. This chain's CDR3 is CASSLFQGLYNSPLHF. Written as DNA, the CDR3 is TGTGCCAGCAGTTTATTCCAGGGACTATATAATTCACCCCTCCACTTT.

The chain uses TRBV7-2 and TRBJ2-7; 9 nucleotides line up with TRBD2. CDR3 size: 19 residues. Germline lookup yields CDR1 SGHTA and CDR2 FQGNSA. J gave up 2 bases and V 5 bases, and 19 bases lay outside the gene matches. The CDR3, as DNA: TGTGCCAGCAGCCAAAAGGCCAAGTTGAGCGGGGGGTTCCCCTACGAGCAGTACTTC. This encodes CASSQKAKLSGGFPYEQYF.

This clone is a singleton in its sample. The rearrangement joins TRBV18 to TRBJ2-7; D uncertain. Per germline, CDR1 KGHSH and CDR2 LQKENI. CDR3 length: 13 residues. Trimming took off 0 bases at V and 6 bases at J, with 9 bases between the two ends. The CDR3 reads CASSPPGFGEQYF. CDR3 nucleotides: TGTGCCAGCTCACCACCCGGGTTCGGCGAGCAGTACTTC.

This chain uses TRBV10-3 with TRBJ1-6; no reliable D call. The CDR3 is 13 residues long. The V gene lost 6 bases and the J gene lost 9 bases, with 12 bases spanning the gap. Germline CDR1 reads ENHRY; CDR2 reads SYGVKD. The CDR3 protein is CAIRLKTPSPLHF. For the CDR3, the DNA is TGTGCCATCAGACTGAAAACCCCTTCACCCCTCCACTTT.

This clone was found once. One end of the junction fails to match germline, which may point to a read error. V gene TRBV7-9 combines with J gene TRBJ2-7; D uncertain. This CDR3 is built from 13 residues. Looked up from germline, CDR1 is SEHNR and CDR2 is FQNEAQ (reference sequence). DNA for the CDR3: TGTTCCAGCAGCCAATTCTACGCCTACGAGCAGTACTTC. It is translated as CSSSQFYAYEQYF.

The chain has TRBV7-2 and TRBJ1-2, with D perhaps matching TRBD1 (6 bases). From germline, CDR1 is SGHTA and CDR2 FQGNSA. Trimming took 1 base from V and 3 from J, leaving 6 bases between them. This CDR3 has 13 amino acids. CDR3 region: CASSLDRDYGYTF. The CDR3 coding sequence is TGTGCCAGCAGCTTAGACAGGGACTATGGCTACACCTTC. The full variable domain, completed using reference TRBV7-2 and TRBJ1-2, is GAGVSQSPSNKVTEKGKDVELRCDPISGHTALYWYRQSLGQGLEFLIYFQGNSAPDKSGLPSDRFSAERTGGSVSTLTIQRTQQEDSAVYLCASSLDRDYGYTFGSGTRLTVV.

The chain links TRBV6-1 to TRBJ1-1; a weak D match, TRBD1 (5 bases). V was shortened by 7 bases and J by 0 bases, with 15 bases between the two germline ends. This CDR3 is built from 15 residues. Germline CDR1 reads MNHNS; CDR2 reads SASEGT. The chain's CDR3 is CASIPGLPLNTEAFF. DNA for the CDR3: TGTGCCAGCATTCCAGGGTTGCCCTTGAACACTGAAGCTTTCTTT.

This sequence joins TRBV9 and TRBJ2-2, with no clear D. Germline CDR1 and CDR2: SGDLS and YYNGEE. The length of the CDR3 is 16 residues. Trimming left V 0 bases short and J 2 bases short, with 11 bases between. Here the CDR3 reads CASSVEDQANTGELFF. The CDR3 DNA reads as TGTGCCAGCAGCGTAGAGGATCAGGCTAACACCGGGGAGCTGTTTTTT.

CDR3 DNA: TGTGCCAGCAGTCAGGGGGGCGAGCAGTACTTC. Protein: CASSQGGEQYF. The V call is TRBV6-6, the J call TRBJ2-7; D is perhaps TRBD1 (7 bases). Germline CDR1 MNHNY, CDR2 SVGAGI (reference sequence). The V and J ends lost 5 bases and 6 bases respectively, with 8 bases between them. The CDR3 has 11 residues.

This chain uses TRBV4-3 with TRBJ1-1, with a possible D match to TRBD1 (6 bases). Trimming shortened V by 2 bases and J by 3 bases, and 13 bases separated the two germline ends. This CDR3 is 15 amino acids long. Looked up from germline, CDR1 is LGHNA and CDR2 is YSLEER. CDR3 sequence: CASSQHRVADTEAFF. CDR3 DNA sequence: TGCGCCAGCAGCCAACACAGGGTAGCTGACACTGAAGCTTTCTTT.

The genes are TRBV10-3 and TRBJ2-7; 9 positions match TRBD2. CDR3 size: 18 residues. V trimming: 0 bases; J trimming: 2 bases; junction bases outside the gene matches: 11. From germline, CDR1 is ENHRY and CDR2 SYGVKD. The CDR3 region has the DNA TGTGCCATCAGTGAGTCGGGCGGGGGGGCCCCCGACCCCTACGAGCAGTACTTC. This codes for CAISESGGGAPDPYEQYF.

The chain uses TRBV7-2 and TRBJ2-1; TRBD2 matches at 9 bases. The CDR3 extends over 15 amino acids. Germline V lookup: CDR1 SGHTA, CDR2 FQGNSA. V was clipped by 5 bases and J by 8 bases; unmatched bases: 10. The CDR3 bases are TGTGCCAGCAGCCAAGAAGGCGGGGGGGCTCATGAGCAGTTCTTC. Protein sequence: CASSQEGGGAHEQFF.

To note about this clone: The identical CDR3 is also encoded by other nucleotide sequences in the sample. V is TRBV11-2 and J is TRBJ2-7; the match to TRBD1 covers 8 bases. The V gene's germline CDR1 is SGHAT and CDR2 FQNNGV. V gave up 3 bases and J gave up 3 bases; unmatched junction bases: 4. The CDR3 extends over 14 amino acids. This chain's CDR3 is CASSFSGGVYEQYF. DNA for the CDR3: TGTGCCAGCAGCTTCTCAGGGGGCGTCTACGAGCAGTACTTC. Together with reference TRBV11-2 and TRBJ2-7, the CDR3 gives the full variable domain: EAGVAQSPRYKIIEKRQSVAFWCNPISGHATLYWYQQILGQGPKLLIQFQNNGVVDDSQLPKDRFSAERLKGVDSTLKIQPAKLEDSAVYLCASSFSGGVYEQYFGPGTRLTVT.

The chain carries TRBV5-1 and TRBJ1-2, with TRBD1 as a possible D gene (6 bases). Trimming left V 5 bases short and J 4 bases short, with 12 bases between. In germline, CDR1 is SGHRS, CDR2 YFSETQ. The length of the CDR3 is 13 residues. For the CDR3, the DNA is TGCGCCAGCAGTCTACAGGGTTTCTATGGCTACACCTTC. This codes for CASSLQGFYGYTF. Filled out from reference TRBV5-1 and TRBJ1-2, the complete variable domain reads KAGVTQTPRYLIKTRGQQVTLSCSPISGHRSVSWYQQTPGQGLQFLFEYFSETQRNKGNFPGRFSGRQFSNSRSEMNVSTLELGDSALYLCASSLQGFYGYTFGSGTRLTVV.

The genes are TRBV23-1 and TRBJ2-7; D not resolved. TRBV23-1 is an ORF, and what it does is uncertain. The CDR3 is made up of 11 amino acids. The V end lost 8 bases, the J end lost 4 bases, and 9 bases lay between the germline ends. The CDR3 spells CASGAEYEQYF. For the CDR3, the DNA is TGCGCCAGCGGCGCGGAGTACGAGCAGTACTTC.

The J gene is TRBJ1-1, the V gene TRBV25-1; no clear D gene. Between the trimmed V and J ends, which lost 4 bases and 0 bases, there was a span of 9 bases. The germline V gene has CDR1 MGHDK and CDR2 SYGVNS. This CDR3 spans 14 amino acids. This chain's CDR3 is CASSAGNLNTEAFF. The CDR3, as DNA: TGTGCCAGCAGTGCGGGGAATCTGAACACTGAAGCTTTCTTT. The full variable domain, with the rest looked up from reference TRBV25-1 and TRBJ1-1, is EADIYQTPRYLVIGTGKKITLECSQTMGHDKMYWYQQDPGMELHLIHYSYGVNSTEKGDLSSESTVSRIRTEHFPLTLESARPSHTSQYLCASSAGNLNTEAFFGQGTRLTVV.

This chain connects TRBV27 to TRBJ2-7, with TRBD2 identical over 10 bases. The germline CDR1 and CDR2 sequences are MNHEY and SMNVEV (reference sequence). V lost 2 bases and J lost 2; bases outside the gene matches: 3. The CDR3 has 15 residues. The DNA for the CDR3 is TGTGCCAGCAGTTTAGCTAGCGGGGGAACCTACGAGCAGTACTTC. Its protein product is CASSLASGGTYEQYF.

The V and J genes are TRBV27 and TRBJ1-4; 8 bases map to TRBD1. This CDR3 spans 16 amino acids. J was trimmed by 3 bases and V by 5 bases; bases with no gene match: 8. Germline-derived CDR1 and CDR2 are MNHEY and SMNVEV (reference sequence). CDR3 coding DNA: TGTGCCAGCAGTGACCAGGGGGCGCATTCTAATGAAAAACTGTTTTTT. Encoded protein: CASSDQGAHSNEKLFF. The full variable domain, completed using reference TRBV27 and TRBJ1-4, is EAQVTQNPRYLITVTGKKLTVTCSQNMNHEYMSWYRQDPGLGLRQIYYSMNVEVTDKGDVPEGYKVSRKEKRNFPLILESPSPNQTSLYFCASSDQGAHSNEKLFFGSGTQLSVL.

The chain combines TRBV18 with TRBJ1-2; D remains ambiguous. This CDR3 comprises 12 residues. Per germline, CDR1 KGHSH and CDR2 LQKENI. V shed 0 bases and J shed 9 bases, with 8 bases lying between them. CDR3 sequence (DNA): TGTGCCAGCTCACCACCGCTCGGGAGCTACACCTTC. Protein: CASSPPLGSYTF.

This clone came up many times. The V call is TRBV7-7, the J call TRBJ1-5, with a possible D match to TRBD1 (5 bases). Germline V gene lookup returns CDR1 SSHAT and CDR2 FNYEAQ (reference sequence). V was trimmed by 3 bases and J by 2 bases, leaving 14 bases between them. This CDR3 comprises 16 residues. The chain's CDR3 is CASSFEVGLGNQPQHF. CDR3 nucleotides: TGTGCCAGCAGCTTCGAAGTGGGGCTAGGCAATCAGCCCCAGCATTTT.

The chain carries TRBV7-2 and TRBJ1-2; no definite D call. The V gene's germline CDR1 is SGHTA and CDR2 FQGNSA. The CDR3 totals 13 residues. Trimming stripped 3 bases from V and 5 bases from J, with 10 bases between. For the CDR3, the DNA is TGTGCCAGCAGCTTCGAGGGTTGGTATGGCTACACCTTC. Protein: CASSFEGWYGYTF.